Sequencing of this TCR beta chain was carried out in a study of T cells in Graves' hyperthyroidism and ophthalmopathy. Regarding this clonotype: The antigen is not known.

There were TCR beta CDR3 regions amplified from RNA transcripts. HTBI primers were the set used in a first-round RT-PCR of the TCR CDR3. TCRdb fed the multiplex PCR reads into MiXCR, producing one record per CDR3 protein. The sample holds 550,000 to 700,000 distinct CDR3 sequences, around 46% seen once. The CDR3 has 13 amino acids. CDR1 SGHRS and CDR2 YFSETQ come from the germline V gene. Trimming removed 4 bases from V and 8 bases from J, with 12 bases in between. Overall study results and limits: A median around 6 months before onset, the model predicted ophthalmopathy.

J is TRBJ1-4 and V is TRBV5-1; possible D gene TRBD1, 5 bases. This TCR was sampled from an adult woman with Graves' disease, either hyperthyroidism or ophthalmopathy (not recorded which). The sequencing input was peripheral blood or thyroid tissue (not recorded which). The CDR3 DNA sequence: TGCGCCAGCAGCGGGGGGACTATGGAAAAACTGTTTTTT. This codes for CASSGGTMEKLFF.